This TCR beta chain was identified in a study of molecular identifiers for immune sequencing clone quantification. One entry per CDR3 protein, called by TCRdb with MiXCR from the PCR reads. Of roughly 100,000 distinct CDR3 sequences in the sample, 35% were seen once. This CDR3 is 14 amino acids long. The germline V and J ends were trimmed by 3 bases and 0 bases, with 6 bases remaining between them. Germline lookup yields CDR1 LNHDA and CDR2 SQIVND (reference sequence). This clonotype has just a few counts. Sequencing input: naive CD8+ T cells from blood, with Jurkat cell RNA spiked in. Subset defined: FACS-sorted CD8+CD4-CCR7+CD45RA+ naive T cells. This rearrangement joins TRBV19 to TRBJ1-5; D gene uncertain. The clonotype comes from a human donor in good health. Some libraries in this study had Jurkat cell RNA spiked in. CDR3: CASSIRNSNQPQHF. The CDR3 coding sequence is TGTGCCAGTAGTATTAGGAATAGCAATCAGCCCCAGCATTTT.